The clone carrying this T cell receptor beta chain was recorded at least ten times. CDR1 is SGHRS, CDR2 YFSETQ, per germline. V was pared by 4 bases and J by 1 base, with 2 bases between. CDR3 length: 11 residues. MiXCR was run by TCRdb on the 5' RACE reads, yielding one entry per CDR3 protein. The sample has 100,000 to 150,000 distinct CDR3 sequences; around 7.4% are singletons. This entry is derived from a study of T cells after yellow fever vaccination. Sequences were derived from CD4+ T cells sorted from PBMCs, sampled roughly 10 days after the first yellow fever vaccination. This clonotype was obtained from a man aged 18 to 29 who received the YFV17D yellow fever vaccine. This chain joins TRBV5-1 and TRBJ1-1; D is unclear. The CDR3 reads CASSQNTEAFF. In DNA form, the CDR3 reads TGCGCCAGCAGCCAGAACACTGAAGCTTTCTTT.